This T cell receptor beta chain was sequenced during a study of T cell responses to AZD1222 COVID-19 vaccine. General study findings and limits: Donors in the cohort were predominantly white British and more often female, and clonal diversity was possibly underestimated. Repertoires were collected only later (after the peak T cell response had occurred).

This CDR3 spans 12 amino acids. V was cut by 5 bases and J by 7 bases, with 11 bases left in between. The germline gives CDR1 MNHEY, CDR2 SVGAGI. A remark on this clone: As yet, its antigen is unknown.

Data came from immunoSEQ multiplex PCR; TCRdb stores just in-frame clones and leaves some out. This sample has around 130,000 clones, with roughly 92% found just once. The V gene is TRBV6-5, the J gene TRBJ1-2; D not certain. This sample comprised peripheral blood, obtained 28 days after the second AZD1222 dose. This receptor was identified in an adult who received the AZD1222 COVID-19 vaccine. The CDR3 DNA is TGTGCCAGCAGTCTACCGGGCGGTGGCTACACCTTC. It translates to CASSLPGGGYTF.